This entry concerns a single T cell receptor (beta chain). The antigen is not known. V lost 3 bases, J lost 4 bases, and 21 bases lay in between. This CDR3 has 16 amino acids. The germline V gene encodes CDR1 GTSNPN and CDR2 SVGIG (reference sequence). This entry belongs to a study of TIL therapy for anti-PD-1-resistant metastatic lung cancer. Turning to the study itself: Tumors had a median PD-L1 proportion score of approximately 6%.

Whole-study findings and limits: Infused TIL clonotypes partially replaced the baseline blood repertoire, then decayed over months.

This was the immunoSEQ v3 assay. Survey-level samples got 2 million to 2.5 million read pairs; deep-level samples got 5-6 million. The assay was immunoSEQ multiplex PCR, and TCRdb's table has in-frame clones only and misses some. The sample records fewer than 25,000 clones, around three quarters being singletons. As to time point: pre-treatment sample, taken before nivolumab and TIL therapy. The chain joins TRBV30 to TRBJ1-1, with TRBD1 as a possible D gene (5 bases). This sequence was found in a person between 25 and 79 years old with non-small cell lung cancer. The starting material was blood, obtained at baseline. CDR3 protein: CAWSLTGVGRGTEAFF. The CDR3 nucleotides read TGTGCCTGGAGCCTCACAGGAGTAGGGCGGGGCACTGAAGCTTTCTTT.